Listed here are 5 T cell receptor beta chains from one sample, sequenced in a study of blood T cell repertoires in COVID-19. Assay used: immunoSEQ multiplex PCR; TCRdb lists only in-frame clones, some missing. Of approximately 180,000 clones in the sample, about 80% were seen once. The sequenced material came from peripheral blood. Source of these receptors: a woman aged 70 to 79 with acute or convalescent COVID-19.

The rearrangement uses TRBV6-5 and TRBJ1-2; 7 bases fit TRBD1. Trimming cost V 2 bases and J 7 bases; bases outside gene matches: 7. Germline CDR1 reads MNHEY; CDR2 reads SVGAGI. The CDR3 loop spans 14 amino acids. The CDR3 is CASSYNDRAAGYTF. CDR3 nucleotides: TGTGCCAGCAGTTACAATGACAGGGCTGCTGGCTACACCTTC.

The chain couples TRBV7-6 to TRBJ2-7, with TRBD2 identical over 10 bases. The CDR3 has 16 residues. Germline assignment: CDR1 SGHVS and CDR2 FNYEAQ. Trimming cost V 5 bases and J 7 bases; bases outside gene matches: 14. The CDR3 reads CASSDAAASGREEQYF. The CDR3 DNA follows: TGTGCCAGCAGCGACGCAGCGGCTAGCGGGAGAGAAGAGCAGTACTTC. The full variable domain, with the rest looked up from reference TRBV7-6 and TRBJ2-7, is GAGVSQSPRYKVTKRGQDVALRCDPISGHVSLYWYRQALGQGPEFLTYFNYEAQQDKSGLPNDRFSAERPEGSISTLTIQRTEQRDSAMYRCASSDAAASGREEQYFGPGTRLTVT.

The rearrangement joins TRBV7-2 to TRBJ2-2; 12 nucleotides align to TRBD2. Germline loops: CDR1 SGHTA, CDR2 FQGNSA. The CDR3 totals 19 residues. V was pared by 0 bases and J by 3 bases, with 8 bases of the junction left unmatched. The CDR3 region has the DNA TGTGCCAGCAGCTTAGCAGGCCTAGCGGGAGGGATTTACACCGGGGAGCTGTTTTTT. Translated: CASSLAGLAGGIYTGELFF. The full variable domain, completed using reference TRBV7-2 and TRBJ2-2, is GAGVSQSPSNKVTEKGKDVELRCDPISGHTALYWYRQSLGQGLEFLIYFQGNSAPDKSGLPSDRFSAERTGGSVSTLTIQRTQQEDSAVYLCASSLAGLAGGIYTGELFFGEGSRLTVL.

This clone was picked up one time. The chain combines TRBV5-4 with TRBJ2-3; TRBD2 aligns across 9 bases. CDR1 and CDR2 (germline): SGHNT, YYREEE (reference sequence). This CDR3 spans 14 amino acids. After removal of 2 bases from V and 3 bases from J, the junction contained 1 base not matched to a gene. CDR3 protein: CASSLSGRTDTQYF. The CDR3 bases are TGTGCCAGCAGCTTAAGCGGGAGGACAGATACGCAGTATTTT.

This chain links TRBV7-3 with TRBJ2-2; the D is unclear. This CDR3 region has 13 residues. Germline CDR1 SGHTA, CDR2 FQGTGA. Trimming took off 5 bases at V and 6 bases at J, with 10 bases between the two ends. CDR3 in DNA: TGTGCCAGCAGCCTAAACATCCCCGGGGAGCTGTTTTTT. This gives the protein CASSLNIPGELFF.